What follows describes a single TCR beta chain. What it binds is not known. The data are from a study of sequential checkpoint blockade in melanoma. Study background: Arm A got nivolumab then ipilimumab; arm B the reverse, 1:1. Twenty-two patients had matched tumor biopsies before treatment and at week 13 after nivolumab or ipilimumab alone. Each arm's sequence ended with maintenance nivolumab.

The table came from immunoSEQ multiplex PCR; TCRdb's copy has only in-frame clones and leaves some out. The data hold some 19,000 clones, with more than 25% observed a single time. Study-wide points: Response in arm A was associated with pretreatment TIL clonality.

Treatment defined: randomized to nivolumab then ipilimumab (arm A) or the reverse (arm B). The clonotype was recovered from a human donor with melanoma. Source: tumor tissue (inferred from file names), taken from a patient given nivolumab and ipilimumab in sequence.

The CDR3 DNA reads as TGTGCCATCAGGTCCGAGACAGGAGCAAATGGGGAAGCTTTCTTT. Amino acid sequence: CAIRSETGANGEAFF. The rearrangement uses TRBV6-8 and TRBJ1-1, with D perhaps TRBD1 (6 bases). Deletions cut 10 bases from V and 8 bases from J, with 26 bases between. The CDR3 covers 15 residues. CDR1 is MNHGY and CDR2 is SAAAGT in the germline V gene.